This T cell receptor beta chain was captured by sequencing in a study of T cell changes during pregnancy in multiple sclerosis. V dropped 1 base and J dropped 4; count of bases not matched to a gene: 7. Germline values: CDR1 LNHDA, CDR2 SQIVND (reference sequence). This CDR3 contains 15 residues. The repertoire was sequenced with immunoSEQ multiplex PCR; TCRdb's copy has only in-frame clones and lacks some. Among some 110,000 clones listed, 80% to 95% were seen once. V gene TRBV19 combines with J gene TRBJ2-7; the match to TRBD2 covers 7 bases. The specimen comprised peripheral blood, sampled in the third trimester of pregnancy. The source is a female donor with multiple sclerosis, enrolled in a pregnancy study. CDR3 in DNA: TGTGCCAGTAGTATAGTGGGGGGGACGGATTACGAGCAGTACTTC. Residues: CASSIVGGTDYEQYF.